This T cell receptor (beta chain) was sequenced during a study of PD-1 and CTLA-4 blockade in melanoma (dated by TCRdb to the early 2020s). Looking at the study overall: In patients with melanoma, the researchers looked at the effects of CTLA-4 blockade versus PD-1 blockade on the CD8 T cell response that was melanoma-reactive.

V lost 1 base and J lost 2 bases; the stretch between them is 3 bases long. The CDR3 runs 13 residues from the cysteine to the phenylalanine. The only DNA kept is the CDR3, 39 bases in frame from the first base. Per the germline V gene, SGHNT is the CDR1 and YENEEA is the CDR2. Libraries came from the immunoSEQ multiplex PCR assay. TCRdb stores this immuneACCESS table with in-frame sequences only. Part of the clones is absent; in the studies checked, under half of the shortfall reflects unresolved V genes, and no reason is known for the rest. Across this sample there are over 5,500 clones, with 80% seen only once. The top ten clonotypes cover less than 45% of the sample. To note about this clone: Its antigen is currently not known. It has no much larger one-base neighbor in the sample; base qualities were not kept.

The source was CD8+ T cells from peripheral blood, collected before anti-PD-1 treatment. The rearrangement joined TRBV11-3 to TRBJ1-5, with the D segment identity uncertain. The clonotype originates from a human donor with melanoma. The CDR3: CASSLAGNQPQHF. The DNA reads as follows: TGTGCCAGCAGCTTAGCCGGCAATCAGCCCCAGCATTTT.